This T cell receptor beta chain was sequenced during a study of CD8 T cells in Susac syndrome. At the level of the study: There were about six sequenced Susac syndrome patients with active disease and roughly 8 in remission. Treatment status at blood draw for the Susac syndrome patients was therapy-naive, corticosteroids, or intravenous immunoglobulin alone.

This CDR3 has 15 residues. CDR1 is DFQATT, CDR2 SNEGSKA, per germline (reference sequence). Between the trimmed V and J ends, which lost 6 bases and 6 bases, there was a span of 20 bases. Random-hexamer reverse transcription was applied to about 0.45 to 1 ug RNA. TCR beta CDR3 was amplified by immunoSEQ multiplex PCR. This amplification extended across 54 Vbeta and 13 Jbeta segments. Each CDR3 protein is one row after TCRdb ran MiXCR on the immunoSEQ multiplex PCR reads. This table holds 200,000 to 300,000 distinct CDR3 sequences, 90% to 96% found once. The V call is TRBV20-1, the J call TRBJ1-4; perhaps TRBD1 as D (5 bases). The receptor was isolated from a human donor with Susac syndrome. The sequencing sample was made of CD4+ T cells from PBMCs. The DNA for the CDR3 is TGCAGTGCCCCGGGAAATCGCCCGGGGGATGAAAAACTGTTTTTT. Its translation: CSAPGNRPGDEKLFF.